Shown below are 17 T cell receptor beta chains from a single sample sequenced in a study of cytomegalovirus exposure and HLA in healthy donors. Only in-frame clones appear in the TCRdb table, and some are missing; sequencing was by immunoSEQ multiplex PCR. Among around 200,000 clones listed, around 82% were seen once. Specimen: PBMCs. The receptors originated from a woman between 18 and 29 years old in good health and CMV-seropositive.

The chain employs TRBV6-5 and TRBJ2-2; D gene uncertain. The CDR3 spans 12 residues. Trimming pared 6 bases from V and 6 bases from J, leaving 8 bases between. Germline V gives CDR1 MNHEY, CDR2 SVGAGI. The chain's CDR3 is CASRTSAGELFF. The CDR3 region has the DNA TGTGCCAGCAGAACAAGCGCCGGGGAGCTGTTTTTT.

The chain recombines TRBV27 with TRBJ1-2; D ambiguous. The length of the CDR3 is 13 residues. V shed 3 bases and J shed 5 bases, with 10 bases lying between them. CDR1 and CDR2 (germline): MNHEY, SMNVEV (reference sequence). CDR3 DNA sequence: TGTGCCAGCAGTTTTGGGCTTGGATATGGCTACACCTTC. Encoded protein: CASSFGLGYGYTF.

V gene TRBV18 combines with J gene TRBJ2-3, with 8 bases fitting TRBD2. V was clipped by 6 bases and J by 12 bases; unmatched bases: 14. Per the germline V gene, CDR1 is KGHSH and CDR2 is LQKENI. This CDR3 has 14 amino acids. CDR3 sequence reads: CASSSGTRTDKQYF. The DNA for the CDR3 is TGTGCCAGCTCCTCCGGGACTAGGACTGACAAACAGTATTTT.

This chain connects TRBV6-4 to TRBJ2-2, with TRBD1 as a possible D gene (6 bases). The CDR3 has 15 amino acids. Germline V gives CDR1 MRHNA, CDR2 SNTAGT. Trimming took 6 bases from V and 6 from J, leaving 17 bases between them. CDR3 loop: CASRPDRRVAGELFF. CDR3 nucleotide sequence: TGTGCCAGCAGACCAGACAGGAGAGTGGCCGGGGAGCTGTTTTTT.

CDR3 loop: CATSRDRVPTGETQYF. The CDR3 DNA reads TGTGCCACCAGCAGAGACAGGGTCCCAACCGGGGAGACCCAGTACTTC. The chain links TRBV15 to TRBJ2-5; perhaps TRBD1 as D (5 bases). V was pared by 0 bases and J by 5 bases, with 16 bases between. Germline V CDR1 and CDR2: LNHNV, YYDKDF (reference sequence). The CDR3 sequence is 16 residues long.

The genes are TRBV5-4 and TRBJ1-1, with D maybe TRBD1 (6 bases). CDR3 length: 15 residues. The germline V and J ends were trimmed by 4 bases and 1 base, with 14 bases remaining between them. CDR1 and CDR2 from the germline V gene are SGHNT and YYREEE (reference sequence). The CDR3 loop is CASSPGGQGNTEAFF. DNA for the CDR3: TGTGCCAGCAGCCCGGGGGGGCAGGGGAACACTGAAGCTTTCTTT.

The CDR3 DNA reads TGCGCCAGCAGTCCGGGACAGGGGGCTTCGGAAAAACTGTTTTTT. Translating it yields CASSPGQGASEKLFF. This rearrangement joins TRBV5-1 to TRBJ1-4; 12 nucleotides align to TRBD1. Trimming at V came to 5 bases and at J to 8 bases, leaving 7 bases not matched to a gene. CDR3 length: 15 residues. The germline V gene encodes CDR1 SGHRS and CDR2 YFSETQ.

V usage is TRBV7-8 and J usage is TRBJ1-2; 9 nucleotides align to TRBD1. V gave up 4 bases and J gave up 4 bases; unmatched junction bases: 7. The CDR3 covers 15 residues. Germline CDR1 reads SGHVS; CDR2 reads FQNEAQ. The CDR3 sequence: CASSSGTGNFYGYTF. CDR3 in DNA: TGTGCCAGCAGCTCGGGGACAGGGAACTTCTATGGCTACACCTTC.

The CDR3, as DNA: TGTGCCAGCAGCCAAGATACGGGACAGGGGACTCAGAAGGGCTACACCTTC. The encoded protein is CASSQDTGQGTQKGYTF. The rearrangement uses TRBV4-2 and TRBJ1-2, with 10 bases lining up with TRBD1. Trimming took 0 bases from V and 8 from J; bases not matched to a gene: 12. Per the germline V gene, CDR1 is LGHNA and CDR2 is YNFKEQ. This CDR3 contains 17 residues.

The CDR3 nucleotides read TGTGCCAGCAGCTTATATCAGGTTCTAAAAGGCTACACCTTC. As protein: CASSLYQVLKGYTF. The V gene is TRBV13, the J gene TRBJ1-2; D uncertain. CDR1 PRHDT and CDR2 FYEKMQ come from the germline V gene (reference sequence). Trimming cost V 2 bases and J 8 bases, with 15 bases left between them. CDR3 length equals 14 residues.

The chain has TRBV27 and TRBJ1-6, with D unresolved. The CDR3 loop spans 13 amino acids. CDR1 is MNHEY and CDR2 is SMNVEV in the germline V gene (reference sequence). Trimming stripped 7 bases from V and 7 bases from J, with 11 bases between. The CDR3, as DNA: TGTGCCAGCACGAAGGAGACCAATTCACCCCTCCACTTT. This sequence encodes CASTKETNSPLHF.

The chain joins TRBV4-1 to TRBJ2-5; 10 bases fit TRBD2. The CDR3 is made up of 16 amino acids. From germline, CDR1 is MGHRA and CDR2 YSYEKL. After removal of 4 bases from V and 5 bases from J, the junction contained 10 bases not matched to a gene. The CDR3 region is CASSLELAGVRETQYF. DNA for the CDR3: TGCGCCAGCAGCCTTGAGCTAGCGGGGGTTAGGGAGACCCAGTACTTC.

V gene TRBV7-6 combines with J gene TRBJ2-3; 10 nucleotides align to TRBD2. Germline V gene data show CDR1 as SGHVS and CDR2 as FNYEAQ. The CDR3 is 15 residues long. The J segment lost 6 bases and the V segment lost 1 base, leaving 4 bases of the junction unmatched. The CDR3 is CASSLVSGGSDTQYF. The CDR3 DNA is TGTGCCAGCAGCTTAGTTAGCGGGGGGTCCGATACGCAGTATTTT.

This clone was observed a single time. The chain combines TRBV9 with TRBJ1-1; 9 bases line up with TRBD1. Germline-derived CDR1 and CDR2 are SGDLS and YYNGEE. This CDR3 has 16 residues. V lost 3 bases to trimming and J lost 8 bases; unmatched junction nucleotides: 14. The CDR3 DNA is TGTGCCAGCAGCGCTAGAACCGGGACAGGGTTCGACGAAGCTTTCTTT. It yields the protein CASSARTGTGFDEAFF.

The rearrangement links TRBV5-1 to TRBJ1-3; D possibly corresponds to TRBD1 (6 bases). V lost 4 bases and J 0 bases, leaving 17 bases between the germline ends. The CDR3 length is 17 residues. Germline CDR1 is SGHRS and CDR2 is YFSETQ. The CDR3 is CASSLGWQGNSGNTIYF. DNA for the CDR3: TGCGCCAGCAGCCTGGGGTGGCAGGGGAACTCTGGAAACACCATATATTTT.

This chain links TRBV28 with TRBJ2-7; maybe TRBD2 (6 bases). Germline CDR1 reads MDHEN; CDR2 reads SYDVKM. The V end lost 6 bases, the J end lost 5 bases, and 17 bases lay between the germline ends. The CDR3 is made up of 14 amino acids. The CDR3 loop is CASRPGTFAHEQYF. Here the CDR3 DNA reads TGTGCCAGCAGGCCCGGGACTTTCGCCCACGAGCAGTACTTC. Full variable domain (missing parts from reference TRBV28 and TRBJ2-7): DVKVTQSSRYLVKRTGEKVFLECVQDMDHENMFWYRQDPGLGLRLIYFSYDVKMKEKGDIPEGYSVSREKKERFSLILESASTNQTSMYLCASRPGTFAHEQYFGPGTRLTVT.

J is TRBJ1-6 and V is TRBV6-5; 7 nucleotides align to TRBD1. Germline-derived CDR1 and CDR2 are MNHEY and SVGAGI. Trimming took 5 bases from V and 17 from J; bases not matched to a gene: 9. There are 12 residues in the CDR3. In DNA, the CDR3 is TGTGCCAGCAGTGAAAGGATGGGACAGTTCCACTTT. Protein product: CASSERMGQFHF.